The source of this T cell receptor (beta chain) is a study of PD-1 blockade in mismatch repair-deficient tumors. Across the study: All were previously treated, progressing patients with about a dozen mismatch repair-deficient cancer types. The study, taken as a whole, reports: After pembrolizumab, tumor-resident clones rose rapidly, then generally contracted before radiologic responses.

Every patient had mismatch repair deficiency by PCR or immunohistochemistry. A few pembrolizumab responders had their TCRs sequenced. Concerning this clone itself: What it binds is not known.

Sequenced by immunoSEQ multiplex PCR; TCRdb stores in-frame clones only, minus some. The table has tens of thousands of clones, approximately 81% seen once. Germline V gene lookup returns CDR1 MNHEY and CDR2 SVGAGI. This CDR3 comprises 15 residues. Trimming stripped 6 bases from V and 8 bases from J, with 22 bases between. Specimen: peripheral blood, collected 12 weeks after starting pembrolizumab. The chain couples TRBV6-5 to TRBJ1-2, with D hard to call. The clonotype originates from an adult with mismatch repair-deficient cancer. The DNA for the CDR3 is TGTGCCAGCAGGCTTGACGGAGGCGTCTTTGGAGGCTACACCTTC. Residues: CASRLDGGVFGGYTF.